This T cell receptor (beta chain) stems from a study of resident and recirculating memory T cells in vitiligo (dated by TCRdb to 2016 to 2019). Study-level background: For TCR beta sequencing, each of 3 stable vitiligo patients provided PBMCs and epidermis from shave biopsies taken at two lesional sites and two nonlesional sites. The human TCR beta sequencing was designed to test whether specific clones found in lesional vitiligo skin differed from the clones found in nonlesional skin and in blood. Right before genomic DNA was extracted using the Qiagen DNeasy Blood & Tissue Kit, the samples were homogenized with no cell sorting step.

Only one count was recorded for this clone. Its antigen is still unknown. No much larger clonotype is one base removed from it; base qualities were not supplied. The immunoSEQ hsTCRB kit was used to amplify TCR beta chains from the genomic DNA. Sequencing of TCR beta libraries was performed on an Illumina MiSeq instrument by the immunoSEQ service. The original methods were these. Analysis of the repertoire data was performed with the immunoSEQ Analyzer. TCRdb re-hosts the immuneACCESS table, in-frame sequences only. Its copies lack some clones; in the studies checked, an unresolved V gene accounts for under half of them, and the cause for the rest is not known. The D gene and trimming were derived from the DNA, and the V and J assignments and clone size from that table. This sample comprises tens of thousands of clones, 90% to 95% of them detected only once. The top ten clones comprise about 5% of the sample.

A patient's vitiligo counted as stable when the lesions had not changed at all during the previous 6 months. To qualify as stable, patients additionally needed to show no confetti depigmentation, which is a clinical sign of active vitiligo. Any patient who had received treatment in the previous three months was excluded. Ficoll density gradient centrifugation was used to isolate PBMCs from heparinized blood, after which the PBMCs were flash-frozen. The V end loses 7 bases and the J end loses 2 bases, and a stretch of 9 bases separates them. The CDR3, from cysteine to phenylalanine, totals 12 residues. The DNA shown is the 36-base CDR3, in frame from base 1. CDR1 and CDR2 are drawn from the germline V gene: MDHEN, SYDVKM. The full study reports these points: Even within a single patient, overlap and correlation analysis found no significant repertoire overlap between any biopsies apart from each lesion compared with itself. Working out how much the T cell clones identified in the vitiligo lesions and the human Trm versus Tcm pools each contribute will require future mechanistic studies. No unique dominant TCR clone was detected, and variation in clonality was observed among vitiligo lesions. TCR sequences were not shared across biopsy sites or across patients, which suggests that different T cell clones infiltrate different lesions, a pattern described as private specificity.

The sample was blood. The sequence derives from a male donor with vitiligo. The chain employs TRBV28 and TRBJ2-7, with a tentative D gene TRBD1 over 5 matching bases. The CDR3 corresponds to CASTGSAYEQYF. DNA sequence: TGTGCCAGCACAGGGTCGGCCTACGAGCAGTACTTC.